These 32 T cell receptor beta chains came from one sample sequenced in a study of PD-1 blockade in mismatch repair-deficient tumors. The repertoire was sequenced with immunoSEQ multiplex PCR; TCRdb's copy has only in-frame clones and lacks some. The sample carries about 120,000 clones, over 65% recorded once. Sequenced here: peripheral blood, sampled approximately 14 months after starting pembrolizumab. The receptors come from an adult with mismatch repair-deficient cancer.

This clone turned up a few times. V gene TRBV7-9 combines with J gene TRBJ2-5; no firm D call. V was clipped by 4 bases and J by 4 bases, with 7 bases between them. This CDR3 is built from 12 residues. Per germline, CDR1 SEHNR and CDR2 FQNEAQ (reference sequence). The chain's CDR3 is CASSSIGETQYF. The CDR3 region has the DNA TGTGCCAGCAGCTCGATCGGAGAGACCCAGTACTTC. Full variable domain (remainder filled in from reference TRBV7-9 and TRBJ2-5): DTGVSQNPRHKITKRGQNVTFRCDPISEHNRLYWYRQTLGQGPEFLTYFQNEAQLEKSRLLSDRFSAERPKGSFSTLEIQRTEQGDSAMYLCASSSIGETQYFGPGTRLLVL.

This clone was seen a handful of times. The V call is TRBV19, the J call TRBJ2-1; TRBD2 agrees at 8 bases. Looked up from germline, CDR1 is LNHDA and CDR2 is SQIVND (reference sequence). The CDR3 totals 14 residues. V gave up 6 bases and J gave up 9 bases; unmatched junction bases: 10. CDR3 loop: CASRALAEAGEQFF. The CDR3 bases are TGTGCCAGTAGGGCACTAGCGGAGGCGGGTGAGCAGTTCTTC.

This sequence joins TRBV18 and TRBJ2-1, with D possibly being TRBD2 (5 bases). In germline, CDR1 is KGHSH, CDR2 LQKENI. This CDR3 contains 17 residues. Trimming pared 2 bases from V and 0 bases from J, leaving 14 bases between. DNA for the CDR3: TGTGCCAGCTCACCAGGTTTCGGGATTATCTCCTACAATGAGCAGTTCTTC. Amino acids: CASSPGFGIISYNEQFF. Based on the CDR3 plus reference TRBV18 and TRBJ2-1, the full variable domain is NAGVMQNPRHLVRRRGQEARLRCSPMKGHSHVYWYRQLPEEGLKFMVYLQKENIIDESGMPKERFSAEFPKEGPSILRIQQVVRGDSAAYFCASSPGFGIISYNEQFFGPGTRLTVL.

This rearrangement joins TRBV7-2 to TRBJ2-6; 7 bases map to TRBD1. Germline V CDR1 and CDR2: SGHTA, FQGNSA. Unmatched junction bases numbered 12, after V lost 4 bases and J lost 3 bases. CDR3 length: 18 residues. The CDR3 DNA sequence: TGTGCCAGCAGCTCATTATCGACAGGGCTCAGTGGGGCCAACGTCCTGACTTTC. The encoded protein is CASSSLSTGLSGANVLTF.

This clone was seen a few times. The chain combines TRBV6-5 with TRBJ1-2; D is unresolved. Per germline, CDR1 MNHEY and CDR2 SVGAGI. The CDR3 sequence is 13 residues long. The V end lost 2 bases, the J end lost 6 bases, and 10 bases lay between the germline ends. The CDR3 sequence is CASSYRQEDGYTF. CDR3 in DNA: TGTGCCAGCAGTTACCGGCAGGAGGATGGCTACACCTTC.

The chain uses TRBV27 and TRBJ2-1, with D possibly TRBD2 on 5 matching bases. CDR1 is MNHEY and CDR2 is SMNVEV in the germline V gene (reference sequence). The CDR3 loop spans 14 amino acids. Trimming pared 3 bases from V and 6 bases from J, leaving 12 bases between. CDR3 sequence (DNA): TGTGCCAGCAGTTTCTTCCTGGAGGCCAATGAGCAGTTCTTC. Residues: CASSFFLEANEQFF.

The rearrangement links TRBV15 to TRBJ1-5; the D gene is possibly TRBD1 (6 bases). Trimming removed 3 bases at V and 0 bases at J, with 12 bases between. The CDR3 spans 16 residues. Germline assignment: CDR1 LNHNV and CDR2 YYDKDF (reference sequence). The chain's CDR3 is CATSSLLRGSNQPQHF. In DNA form, the CDR3 reads TGTGCCACCAGCAGCTTGCTCAGGGGTAGCAATCAGCCCCAGCATTTT.

J is TRBJ2-1 and V is TRBV6-5; 8 nucleotides line up with TRBD2. V shed 6 bases, J shed 15 bases, and the junction held 16 bases outside the gene matches. The germline gives CDR1 MNHEY, CDR2 SVGAGI. There are 14 residues in the CDR3. This CDR3 reads CASSRTSLATHRFF. CDR3 DNA sequence: TGTGCCAGCAGCCGGACTAGCTTAGCAACCCATCGGTTCTTC.

The CDR3 DNA is TGTGCCAGCAGCTTAGGCCCTCAGGGGATGGATACGCAGTATTTT. Amino acids: CASSLGPQGMDTQYF. This chain uses TRBV7-9 with TRBJ2-3; tentatively, D is TRBD1 (6 bases). Germline values: CDR1 SEHNR, CDR2 FQNEAQ (reference sequence). V lost 1 base, J lost 6 bases, and 14 bases lay in between. This CDR3 comprises 15 residues. The full variable domain, rest sourced from reference TRBV7-9 and TRBJ2-3, is DTGVSQNPRHKITKRGQNVTFRCDPISEHNRLYWYRQTLGQGPEFLTYFQNEAQLEKSRLLSDRFSAERPKGSFSTLEIQRTEQGDSAMYLCASSLGPQGMDTQYFGPGTRLTVL.

The chain links TRBV2 to TRBJ1-1, with a weak D call TRBD1 (5 bases). CDR1 SNHLY and CDR2 FYNNEI come from the germline V gene. V lost 6 bases, J lost 1 base, and 9 bases lay in between. This CDR3 is built from 13 residues. CDR3 DNA: TGTGCCAGCAGGGGACGGCCGAACACTGAAGCTTTCTTT. This codes for CASRGRPNTEAFF.

The gene calls are TRBV4-1 and TRBJ2-5; D might be TRBD1 (6 bases). CDR1 and CDR2 from the germline V gene are MGHRA and YSYEKL. Trimming stripped 0 bases from V and 3 bases from J, with 11 bases between. The CDR3 is 15 residues long. For the CDR3, the DNA is TGCGCCAGCAGCCAAGACCCCAGGGGAAAAGAGACCCAGTACTTC. Translating it yields CASSQDPRGKETQYF.

V is TRBV18 and J is TRBJ1-1, with D perhaps matching TRBD1 (6 bases). V lost 5 bases to trimming and J lost 2 bases, with 18 bases between them. Germline V CDR1 and CDR2: KGHSH, LQKENI. This CDR3 spans 16 amino acids. The CDR3 sequence: CASSVLPGQANTEAFF. CDR3 bases: TGTGCCAGCTCAGTTCTCCCGGGACAAGCTAACACTGAAGCTTTCTTT.

This chain links TRBV19 with TRBJ2-1; TRBD2 aligns across 10 bases. The germline V gene encodes CDR1 LNHDA and CDR2 SQIVND (reference sequence). The CDR3 runs 15 residues. Trimming at V came to 6 bases and at J to 10 bases, leaving 12 bases not matched to a gene. The CDR3 sequence: CASSDTSGVGREQFF. DNA for the CDR3: TGTGCCAGTAGCGACACTAGCGGGGTCGGGAGGGAGCAGTTCTTC.

V and J are TRBV6-5 and TRBJ2-1, with no clear D. The V gene lost 5 bases and the J gene lost 5 bases, with 7 bases spanning the gap. Germline lookup yields CDR1 MNHEY and CDR2 SVGAGI. The CDR3 consists of 12 residues. CDR3 bases: TGTGCCAGCAGTCTAGGGAACAATGAGCAGTTCTTC. As protein: CASSLGNNEQFF.

This chain connects TRBV15 to TRBJ1-3; D gene unclear. Germline V gene data show CDR1 as LNHNV and CDR2 as YYDKDF (reference sequence). The V gene lost 0 bases and the J gene lost 0 bases, with 9 bases spanning the gap. The CDR3 has 16 amino acids. CDR3 in amino acids: CATSRDGMHSGNTIYF. In nucleotides, the CDR3 is TGTGCCACCAGCAGAGATGGGATGCACTCTGGAAACACCATATATTTT.

The chain recombines TRBV25-1 with TRBJ1-5; no clear D. The germline V and J ends were trimmed by 6 bases and 7 bases, with 13 bases remaining between them. The germline gives CDR1 MGHDK, CDR2 SYGVNS. The CDR3 consists of 13 residues. This chain's CDR3 is CASSPGVGQPQHF. In DNA form, the CDR3 reads TGTGCCAGCAGCCCCGGGGTGGGCCAGCCCCAGCATTTT.

This chain joins TRBV7-6 and TRBJ2-3; 14 bases map to TRBD2. Germline trimming cut 4 bases from V and 8 bases from J; bases unmatched to any gene: 11. This CDR3 comprises 17 residues. The germline V gene has CDR1 SGHVS and CDR2 FNYEAQ. In DNA, the CDR3 is TGTGCCAGCAGCTCAACAGGGACTAGCGGGAGTTATGGTACGCAGTATTTT. As protein: CASSSTGTSGSYGTQYF.

This chain links TRBV7-9 with TRBJ2-3; D tentatively fits TRBD1 or TRBD2 (5 bases each). CDR1 is SEHNR, CDR2 FQNEAQ, per germline (reference sequence). V was cut by 10 bases and J by 0 bases, with 14 bases left in between. There are 14 residues in the CDR3. In DNA, the CDR3 is TGTGCCATGATGGGACGACTTAGCACAGATACGCAGTATTTT. It is translated as CAMMGRLSTDTQYF.

The chain has TRBV6-1 and TRBJ1-4; the D gene is possibly TRBD1 (5 bases). This CDR3 has 14 amino acids. In germline, CDR1 is MNHNS, CDR2 SASEGT. Trimming stripped 6 bases from V and 6 bases from J, with 14 bases between. The CDR3, as DNA: TGTGCCAGCAGCCGGGACGGATGGGATGAAAAACTGTTTTTT. Protein sequence: CASSRDGWDEKLFF.

V gene TRBV4-2 combines with J gene TRBJ2-7; 8 bases align to TRBD2. Looked up from germline, CDR1 is LGHNA and CDR2 is YNFKEQ. V was pared by 3 bases and J by 2 bases, with 3 bases of the junction left unmatched. This CDR3 spans 14 amino acids. CDR3 protein: CASSQSAGAYEQYF. Written as DNA, the CDR3 is TGTGCCAGCAGCCAGTCAGCGGGAGCCTACGAGCAGTACTTC.

The chain couples TRBV27 to TRBJ2-7; D remains unclear. Germline loops: CDR1 MNHEY, CDR2 SMNVEV (reference sequence). V was pared by 8 bases and J by 3 bases, with 14 bases between. This CDR3 is built from 13 residues. The CDR3 DNA follows: TGTGCCAGCCGACTGGGAAGCCTCTACGAGCAGTACTTC. It is translated as CASRLGSLYEQYF.

V is TRBV6-4 and J is TRBJ1-2, with 8 bases fitting TRBD1. Germline CDR1 reads MRHNA; CDR2 reads SNTAGT. The V gene end was trimmed by 5 bases and the J gene end by 2 bases; junction bases not matched to a gene: 4. This CDR3 is 14 amino acids long. The CDR3 reads CASSPGGANYGYTF. As DNA, the CDR3 is TGTGCCAGCAGTCCAGGGGGCGCGAACTATGGCTACACCTTC.

This clone showed up many times. The V and J genes are TRBV2 and TRBJ2-7; 8 nucleotides match TRBD1. The CDR3 loop spans 13 amino acids. V lost 8 bases and J lost 6; bases outside the gene matches: 9. CDR1 is SNHLY, CDR2 FYNNEI, per germline. Here the CDR3 DNA reads TGTGCCAGCGGAGGGACAGGATACTTCGAGCAGTACTTC. The encoded protein is CASGGTGYFEQYF.

V gene TRBV4-3 combines with J gene TRBJ2-3, with a tentative D call TRBD1 (5 bases). The CDR3 covers 16 residues. Germline CDR1 is LGHNA and CDR2 is YSLEER. The V gene lost 0 bases and the J gene lost 0 bases, with 10 bases spanning the gap. In DNA, the CDR3 is TGCGCCAGCAGCCAAGATTGGGCAGGGAGCACAGATACGCAGTATTTT. It specifies CASSQDWAGSTDTQYF.

CDR3 residues: CASSVDGLIGETQYF. The CDR3, as DNA: TGTGCCAGCAGCGTCGACGGTTTGATCGGAGAGACCCAGTACTTC. This chain links TRBV9 with TRBJ2-5; D unclear. The CDR3 covers 15 residues. The ends were cut back, 2 bases at V and 4 bases at J, with 15 bases in the middle. Germline V lookup: CDR1 SGDLS, CDR2 YYNGEE.

The rearrangement links TRBV6-5 to TRBJ2-7; D is uncertain. With 6 bases removed from V and 0 bases from J, the gap between germline ends came to 12 bases. Germline CDR1 MNHEY, CDR2 SVGAGI. The CDR3 length is 14 residues. The CDR3 sequence: CASSPSRGSYEQYF. The CDR3 nucleotides read TGTGCCAGCAGCCCCTCCCGAGGCTCCTACGAGCAGTACTTC.

V is TRBV6-1 and J is TRBJ2-1, with 12 bases matching TRBD2. This CDR3 spans 15 amino acids. The V gene end was trimmed by 3 bases and the J gene end by 10 bases; junction bases not matched to a gene: 7. Germline-derived CDR1 and CDR2 are MNHNS and SASEGT. The CDR3 is CASSDTLAGGNEQFF. CDR3 nucleotides: TGTGCCAGCAGTGATACCCTAGCGGGAGGGAACGAGCAGTTCTTC.

The chain recombines TRBV4-1 with TRBJ2-3, with TRBD1 as a possible D gene (5 bases). Germline V gene lookup returns CDR1 MGHRA and CDR2 YSYEKL. The length of the CDR3 is 16 residues. The V end lost 1 base, the J end lost 4 bases, and 15 bases lay between the germline ends. The CDR3 region is CASSQVLNRLADTQYF. CDR3 coding DNA: TGCGCCAGCAGCCAAGTCCTGAACAGGTTAGCAGATACGCAGTATTTT.

J is TRBJ1-1 and V is TRBV7-3; D is unclear. V was trimmed by 5 bases and J by 1 base, leaving 8 bases between them. The CDR3 loop spans 13 amino acids. Per germline, CDR1 SGHTA and CDR2 FQGTGA. CDR3 DNA sequence: TGTGCCAGCAGCGGATACAAGAACACTGAAGCTTTCTTT. The encoded protein is CASSGYKNTEAFF.

J is TRBJ2-3 and V is TRBV5-4; D uncertain. Per germline, CDR1 SGHNT and CDR2 YYREEE (reference sequence). This CDR3 has 15 amino acids. Trimming took off 4 bases at V and 0 bases at J, with 12 bases between the two ends. DNA of the CDR3: TGTGCCAGCAGCCCCCCTGTCTCTAGCACAGATACGCAGTATTTT. As protein: CASSPPVSSTDTQYF.

This clone was picked up a small number of times. The CDR3 sequence is CASSPLSSYEQYF. CDR3 nucleotides: TGTGCCAGCTCCCCCTTAAGCTCCTACGAGCAGTACTTC. The chain recombines TRBV18 with TRBJ2-7; D uncertain. Between the trimmed V and J ends, which lost 6 bases and 0 bases, there was a span of 9 bases. The CDR3 consists of 13 residues. Germline V gives CDR1 KGHSH, CDR2 LQKENI.

J is TRBJ2-1 and V is TRBV7-3, with D possibly being TRBD1 or TRBD2 (5 bases each). Germline loops: CDR1 SGHTA, CDR2 FQGTGA. Trimming stripped 2 bases from V and 10 bases from J, with 15 bases between. The CDR3 covers 14 residues. DNA of the CDR3: TGTGCCAGCAGCTTAGGGCAGGCGAGGGGCGAGCAGTTCTTC. Encoded protein: CASSLGQARGEQFF.